This passage covers 28 T cell receptor beta chains from one sample sequenced in a study of blood T cell repertoires in COVID-19. The protocol was immunoSEQ multiplex PCR, while the TCRdb copy is restricted to in-frame clones and leaves out a portion. Here the sample spans under 200,000 clones, approximately 81% being singletons. Input material: peripheral blood. These receptors were obtained from a woman of 80 years or more with acute or convalescent COVID-19.

This chain joins TRBV3-1 (or the pseudogene TRBV3-2) and TRBJ2-5; D call uncertain. V lost 1 base, J lost 5 bases, and 14 bases lay in between. This CDR3 region has 15 residues. CDR1 is LGHDT and CDR2 is YNNKEL in the germline V gene (reference sequence). CDR3 loop: CASSQAGWAEETQYF. The DNA of the CDR3 is TGTGCCAGCAGCCAAGCTGGGTGGGCAGAGGAGACCCAGTACTTC.

The J gene is TRBJ1-2, the V gene TRBV11-2, with unresolved D. From germline, CDR1 is SGHAT and CDR2 FQNNGV. The CDR3 totals 13 residues. Trimming took 5 bases from V and 8 from J, leaving 15 bases between them. CDR3 residues: CASSPSSGRGYTF. The CDR3 DNA sequence: TGTGCCAGCAGCCCTTCGAGTGGCAGGGGCTACACCTTC.

This chain connects TRBV30 to TRBJ2-1, with a possible D match to TRBD2 (6 bases). CDR3 length: 15 residues. Trimming left V 2 bases short and J 7 bases short, with 18 bases between. Germline V lookup: CDR1 GTSNPN, CDR2 SVGIG (reference sequence). CDR3 DNA: TGTGCCTGGAGTATGTTCGGCGGGAACCGTAATGAGCAGTTCTTC. This gives the protein CAWSMFGGNRNEQFF.

This chain connects TRBV19 to TRBJ2-1, with 7 bases matching TRBD1. The CDR3 has 13 residues. CDR1 LNHDA and CDR2 SQIVND come from the germline V gene (reference sequence). J was trimmed by 8 bases and V by 5 bases; bases with no gene match: 6. The CDR3 region has the DNA TGTGCCAGTAGTCGTGACAGGGAATATGAGCAGTTCTTC. Protein sequence: CASSRDREYEQFF.

The rearrangement joins TRBV24-1 to TRBJ1-5; perhaps TRBD1 as D (6 bases). Trimming cost V 9 bases and J 3 bases, with 11 bases left between them. Germline V gives CDR1 KGHDR, CDR2 SFDVKD. There are 13 residues in the CDR3. The CDR3 is CATSGDPNQPQHF. In nucleotides, the CDR3 is TGTGCCACCTCAGGGGACCCCAATCAGCCCCAGCATTTT.

This clone showed up just once. V usage is TRBV15 and J usage is TRBJ2-1; 8 nucleotides agree with TRBD2. V lost 1 base and J lost 2; bases outside the gene matches: 13. Looked up from germline, CDR1 is LNHNV and CDR2 is YYDKDF (reference sequence). The CDR3 sequence is 19 residues long. For the CDR3, the DNA is TGTGCCACCAGCAGAGTTGCAGGACTAGCTGTTTCTCCCTACAATGAGCAGTTCTTC. Amino acids: CATSRVAGLAVSPYNEQFF.

In DNA form, the CDR3 reads TGCGCCAGCAGCTTGGGGCTGCCCGGGACTGGGTACGAGCAGTACTTC. As protein: CASSLGLPGTGYEQYF. V usage is TRBV5-1 and J usage is TRBJ2-7, with D possibly TRBD2 on 6 matching bases. CDR1 SGHRS and CDR2 YFSETQ come from the germline V gene. V dropped 0 bases and J dropped 4 bases, with 17 bases sitting between them. This CDR3 comprises 16 residues.

The chain is built from TRBV19 and TRBJ2-3, with D possibly TRBD1 on 6 matching bases. The CDR3 runs 11 residues. Trimming took 3 bases from V and 14 from J, leaving 12 bases between them. Germline-derived CDR1 and CDR2 are LNHDA and SQIVND (reference sequence). The CDR3 DNA reads as TGTGCCAGTAGTATCCGGGACAACAGGTATTTT. Protein: CASSIRDNRYF.

V usage is TRBV2 and J usage is TRBJ1-6; 7 nucleotides line up with TRBD1. There are 13 residues in the CDR3. Germline loops: CDR1 SNHLY, CDR2 FYNNEI. The trim removed 6 bases at V and 7 bases at J, leaving 3 bases unmatched. CDR3 sequence: CASRTTGNSPLHF. DNA of the CDR3: TGTGCCAGCAGGACGACAGGGAATTCACCCCTCCACTTT.

The rearrangement joins TRBV28 to TRBJ1-3; possibly TRBD1 for D (5 bases). V was clipped by 2 bases and J by 0 bases, with 11 bases between them. Germline loops: CDR1 MDHEN, CDR2 SYDVKM. CDR3 length: 16 amino acids. The CDR3 protein is CASSLTQGHSGNTIYF. CDR3 sequence (DNA): TGTGCCAGCAGTTTAACCCAAGGACACTCTGGAAACACCATATATTTT.

This sequence joins TRBV7-8 and TRBJ2-5; a possible D gene is TRBD2 (5 bases). The V end lost 1 base, the J end lost 4 bases, and 16 bases lay between the germline ends. From germline, CDR1 is SGHVS and CDR2 FQNEAQ. The CDR3 sequence is 16 residues long. CDR3 DNA sequence: TGTGCCAGCAGCTTAGATCGGACTTTGGGTGGAGAGACCCAGTACTTC. Its protein product is CASSLDRTLGGETQYF.

The count of this clone is one. The V gene is TRBV5-6, the J gene TRBJ2-7; 13 bases match TRBD2. This CDR3 comprises 16 residues. The V gene end was trimmed by 1 base and the J gene end by 3 bases; junction bases not matched to a gene: 4. Germline CDR1 SGHDT, CDR2 YYEEEE. The CDR3 nucleotides read TGTGCCAGCAGCTTGCCCGGGACTAGCGGGGTCTACGAGCAGTACTTC. Translated, it gives CASSLPGTSGVYEQYF.

The chain has TRBV30 and TRBJ2-7; D remains ambiguous. Germline CDR1 and CDR2: GTSNPN and SVGIG (reference sequence). There are 12 residues in the CDR3. Trimming pared 5 bases from V and 3 bases from J, leaving 11 bases between. The CDR3 reads CAWGPGYYEQYF. In DNA form, the CDR3 reads TGTGCCTGGGGCCCCGGGTACTACGAGCAGTACTTC.

V usage is TRBV5-4 and J usage is TRBJ2-5; D is undetermined. The germline gives CDR1 SGHNT, CDR2 YYREEE (reference sequence). The CDR3 runs 11 residues. The V gene lost 2 bases and the J gene lost 5 bases, with 4 bases spanning the gap. CDR3: CASSFGETQYF. The CDR3 DNA sequence: TGTGCCAGCAGCTTCGGGGAGACCCAGTACTTC.

The chain uses TRBV11-2 and TRBJ1-5; 7 bases agree with TRBD1. V was pared by 2 bases and J by 6 bases, with 1 base of the junction left unmatched. This CDR3 has 13 residues. The germline V gene encodes CDR1 SGHAT and CDR2 FQNNGV. In DNA form, the CDR3 reads TGTGCCAGCAGCTTACAGGGGGGTCAGCCCCAGCATTTT. It translates to CASSLQGGQPQHF.

V and J are TRBV28 and TRBJ2-1; 9 nucleotides line up with TRBD1. J was trimmed by 1 base and V by 3 bases; bases with no gene match: 4. CDR1 and CDR2 from the germline V gene are MDHEN and SYDVKM. CDR3 length equals 16 residues. The CDR3 sequence is CASSFPGTGSYNEQFF. CDR3 sequence (DNA): TGTGCCAGCAGTTTTCCCGGGACAGGGTCCTACAATGAGCAGTTCTTC. Combining the CDR3 with reference TRBV28 and TRBJ2-1 gives the whole variable domain DVKVTQSSRYLVKRTGEKVFLECVQDMDHENMFWYRQDPGLGLRLIYFSYDVKMKEKGDIPEGYSVSREKKERFSLILESASTNQTSMYLCASSFPGTGSYNEQFFGPGTRLTVL.

V gene TRBV15 combines with J gene TRBJ2-7, with TRBD1 matching over 10 bases. The CDR3 loop spans 15 amino acids. Germline V CDR1 and CDR2: LNHNV, YYDKDF (reference sequence). J was trimmed by 3 bases and V by 7 bases; bases with no gene match: 9. The CDR3 coding sequence is TGTGCCACCAAGGATGGGACAGGGGAGTACTACGAGCAGTACTTC. Its protein is CATKDGTGEYYEQYF.

V gene TRBV7-9 combines with J gene TRBJ1-5; D remains unclear. CDR3 size: 13 residues. The V and J ends lost 0 bases and 5 bases respectively, with 5 bases between them. The germline CDR1 and CDR2 sequences are SEHNR and FQNEAQ (reference sequence). DNA for the CDR3: TGTGCCAGCAGCTTAGCCGGGGATCAGCCCCAGCATTTT. Residues: CASSLAGDQPQHF.

V gene TRBV21-1 combines with J gene TRBJ1-2. TRBV21-1 is tagged as a pseudogene. This CDR3 spans 12 amino acids. As DNA, the CDR3 is TGTGCCAGCAGCAAAGAAAATGAGGATGACACCTTC. Amino acid sequence: CASSKENEDDTF.

This chain links TRBV5-5 with TRBJ2-7; 7 bases fit TRBD2. Germline loops: CDR1 SGHKS, CDR2 YYEKEE (reference sequence). This CDR3 spans 14 amino acids. Trimming at V came to 0 bases and at J to 6 bases, leaving 6 bases not matched to a gene. The CDR3 loop is CASSLVGGDGEQYF. CDR3 nucleotides: TGTGCCAGCAGCTTGGTTGGGGGGGACGGCGAGCAGTACTTC.

The rearrangement links TRBV7-3 to TRBJ2-3, with TRBD2 matching 13 bases. Trimming cost V 4 bases and J 4 bases; bases outside gene matches: 11. Per germline, CDR1 SGHTA and CDR2 FQGTGA. This CDR3 contains 18 residues. This chain's CDR3 is CASSSTSGRIEGADTQYF. The CDR3 DNA sequence: TGTGCCAGCAGCTCGACTAGCGGGAGGATCGAGGGGGCAGATACGCAGTATTTT.

This clone has a handful of counts. The rearrangement joins TRBV11-2 to TRBJ2-7; TRBD1 is a possible D gene (5 bases). Trimming removed 4 bases from V and 0 bases from J, with 16 bases in between. Germline CDR1 reads SGHAT; CDR2 reads FQNNGV. The CDR3 is made up of 16 amino acids. This chain's CDR3 is CASSSQGLGASYEQYF. In DNA, the CDR3 is TGTGCCAGCAGCTCACAAGGCCTAGGGGCCTCCTACGAGCAGTACTTC.

The V call is TRBV7-9, the J call TRBJ1-2; D not certain. Germline-derived CDR1 and CDR2 are SEHNR and FQNEAQ (reference sequence). V was trimmed by 5 bases and J by 2 bases, leaving 15 bases between them. The CDR3 is 15 residues long. The CDR3 coding sequence is TGTGCCAGCAGCCCTCCGTTAGCGTTCAACTATGGCTACACCTTC. This gives the protein CASSPPLAFNYGYTF.

The chain links TRBV18 to TRBJ1-6, with a weak D call TRBD1 (6 bases). The CDR3 sequence is 17 residues long. Looked up from germline, CDR1 is KGHSH and CDR2 is LQKENI. Trimming removed 4 bases at V and 5 bases at J, with 18 bases between. The CDR3 DNA sequence: TGTGCCAGCTCACTAATCAACAGGGCGGAAGATAATTCACCCCTCCACTTT. This encodes CASSLINRAEDNSPLHF.

The chain uses TRBV6-2 or TRBV6-3 and TRBJ1-5, with no clear D. This CDR3 has 12 residues. V shed 4 bases and J shed 6 bases, with 7 bases lying between them. Germline lookup yields CDR1 MNHEY and CDR2 SVGEGT. The CDR3 spells CASSFRSQPQHF. DNA of the CDR3: TGTGCCAGCAGTTTTCGGAGTCAGCCCCAGCATTTT.

The chain has TRBV4-1 and TRBJ2-3; TRBD2 agrees at 9 bases. Germline CDR1 reads MGHRA; CDR2 reads YSYEKL. V dropped 1 base and J dropped 7; count of bases not matched to a gene: 12. There are 17 residues in the CDR3. The CDR3 DNA reads TGCGCCAGCAGCCAAGTGGAGCGGGAGGTTCCAAAATATACGCAGTATTTT. This translates into CASSQVEREVPKYTQYF.

This chain joins TRBV7-2 and TRBJ2-1; TRBD1 agrees at 9 bases. This CDR3 comprises 15 residues. Germline values: CDR1 SGHTA, CDR2 FQGNSA. V lost 5 bases, J lost 4 bases, and 6 bases stayed unmatched. The CDR3 sequence: CASSIDRGAYNEQFF. Here the CDR3 DNA reads TGTGCCAGCAGCATCGACAGGGGGGCTTACAATGAGCAGTTCTTC.

The CDR3, as DNA: TGTGCCAGCAGCTTAGGCCCACACCCGGGAGGGGTAAATGAGCAGTTCTTC. Translation gives CASSLGPHPGGVNEQFF. The chain employs TRBV11-3 and TRBJ2-1, with 8 positions matching TRBD2. CDR3 size: 17 residues. Trimming took 1 base from V and 7 from J; bases not matched to a gene: 12. In germline, CDR1 is SGHNT, CDR2 YENEEA.